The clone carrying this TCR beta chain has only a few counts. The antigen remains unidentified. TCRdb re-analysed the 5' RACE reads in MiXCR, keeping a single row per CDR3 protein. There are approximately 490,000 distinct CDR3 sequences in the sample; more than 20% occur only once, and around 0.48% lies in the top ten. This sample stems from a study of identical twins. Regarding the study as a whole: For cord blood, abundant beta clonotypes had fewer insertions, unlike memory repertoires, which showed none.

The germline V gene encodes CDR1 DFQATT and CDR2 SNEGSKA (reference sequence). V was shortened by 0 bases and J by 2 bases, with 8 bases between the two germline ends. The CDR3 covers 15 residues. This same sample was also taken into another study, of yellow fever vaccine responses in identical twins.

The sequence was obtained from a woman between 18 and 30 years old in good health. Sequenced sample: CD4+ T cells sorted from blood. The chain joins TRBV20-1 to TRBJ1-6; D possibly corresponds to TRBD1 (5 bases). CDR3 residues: CSAREGDPYNSPLHF. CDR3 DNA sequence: TGCAGTGCTAGAGAGGGGGATCCCTATAATTCACCCCTCCACTTT.